This T cell receptor (beta chain) was sequenced during a study of OX40 agonist ivuxolimab in advanced cancers. Overall study: Patients received ivuxolimab, an agonistic anti-OX40 (CD134) antibody.

Profiled with immunoSEQ multiplex PCR; TCRdb holds only in-frame clones, not every one. The repertoire holds around 100,000 clones, with roughly 89% as singletons. Trimming took 2 bases from V and 3 from J, leaving 11 bases between them. In germline, CDR1 is ENHRY, CDR2 SYGVKD. The CDR3 is 14 residues long. The rearrangement uses TRBV10-3 and TRBJ2-7; the D call may be TRBD1 or TRBD2 (6 bases each). This specimen consisted of CD4+ or CD8+ T cells sorted from blood, obtained in a trial of the OX40 agonist ivuxolimab. The source is an adult with an advanced solid tumor such as melanoma, head and neck, liver or kidney cancer. The CDR3 is CAISERGADYEQYF. The DNA for the CDR3 is TGTGCCATCAGTGAGAGGGGGGCAGACTACGAGCAGTACTTC.